This T cell receptor (beta chain) was captured in a study of shared clonotypes between healthy human individuals. This clone appeared many times. Sequencing used immunoSEQ multiplex PCR; TCRdb keeps in-frame clones, though not all of them. This table holds roughly 500,000 clones, approximately 81% found once. The CDR3 sequence is 14 residues long. Germline lookup yields CDR1 SNHLY and CDR2 FYNNEI. V was pared by 8 bases and J by 2 bases, with 5 bases of the junction left unmatched. Donors were healthy HIV-negative adults without recently reported acute infections or vaccinations. The source material was PBMCs. This rearrangement joins TRBV2 to TRBJ2-3; 9 bases are shared with TRBD2. The origin of this receptor is a middle-aged woman in good health. Some clones in this sample may be carry-over from other donors' samples. CDR3 loop: CASEAGGLTDTQYF. DNA of the CDR3: TGTGCCAGCGAAGCGGGAGGACTCACAGATACGCAGTATTTT.